This TCR beta chain was sequenced in a study of cytomegalovirus exposure and HLA in healthy donors. On the study more broadly: When 398 donors were genotyped, just over 80% of them were found to fall in the Caucasian-associated ancestry cluster. Study-level results: There were some V segments, including TRBV6-2 and TRBV6-3, excluded as indistinguishable. About 87% or about 30% of the time was how often most TCR beta V segments were productive, according to an earlier analysis.

V shed 6 bases, J shed 1 base, and the junction held 8 bases outside the gene matches. This CDR3 is 15 amino acids long. Germline assignment: CDR1 LNHDA and CDR2 SQIVND (reference sequence). This clone was seen a single time. Its antigen is not known. Vbeta (60) and Jbeta (13) primers were used in the PCR. Authors' processing steps: Later work found 80 million to 85 million unique TCR beta chains, with about 10 million shared. Profiled with immunoSEQ multiplex PCR; TCRdb holds only in-frame clones, not every one. V, J and clone size reflect that table, while D and trimming were determined from the DNA. The repertoire has under 200,000 clones, roughly 78% of them found once; the top ten carry 0.69%.

This receptor was identified in a woman between 40 and 55 years old in good health and CMV-seronegative. Sequencing used PBMCs. The chain couples TRBV19 to TRBJ2-7, with TRBD2 identical over 8 bases. CDR3 sequence reads: CASRSTSGPSYEQYF. DNA for the CDR3: TGTGCCAGTAGATCTACTAGCGGCCCTTCCTACGAGCAGTACTTC.